This TCR beta chain was captured by sequencing in a study of PD-1 blockade in classical Hodgkin lymphoma. Study at large: The patients were dosed with nivolumab 3 mg/kg, infused intravenously every 2 weeks.

Note on this clone: Antigen unknown.

The table came from immunoSEQ multiplex PCR; TCRdb's copy has only in-frame clones and leaves some out. The table has 57,000 or so clones, roughly 88% seen once. Whole-study findings and limits: Diminished baseline TCR diversity has been reported in newly diagnosed patients relative to healthy donors. Newly diagnosed patients and complete responders had comparable diversity at baseline. The study found that TCR diversity rose significantly by C4D1 in CD4+ but not CD8+ cells.

V lost 6 bases to trimming and J lost 3 bases; unmatched junction nucleotides: 8. This CDR3 contains 15 residues. Germline V gene sequence: CDR1 SGHKS, CDR2 YYEKEE (reference sequence). There was relapse after autologous stem cell transplantation in every patient, and there was variation in brentuximab vedotin exposure. This specimen consisted of peripheral blood mononuclear cells (PBMCs), obtained at baseline. The chain combines TRBV5-5 with TRBJ1-4; 7 bases match TRBD1. This clonotype was obtained from a human donor with classical Hodgkin lymphoma. The CDR3 here is CASTIMGQPNEKLFF. The CDR3 DNA sequence: TGTGCCAGCACCATAATGGGACAGCCTAATGAAAAACTGTTTTTT. Supplemented by reference TRBV5-5 and TRBJ1-4, the full variable domain reads DAGVTQSPTHLIKTRGQQVTLRCSPISGHKSVSWYQQVLGQGPQFIFQYYEKEERGRGNFPDRFSARQFPNYSSELNVNALLLGDSALYLCASTIMGQPNEKLFFGSGTQLSVL.